What follows are 9 T cell receptor beta chains derived from one specimen sequenced in a study of cytomegalovirus exposure and HLA in healthy donors. PCR was performed using 60 Vbeta and 13 Jbeta primers. Only in-frame clones appear in the TCRdb table, and some are missing; sequencing was by immunoSEQ multiplex PCR. The sample totals approximately 120,000 clones. Sequencing input: PBMCs. These receptors all stem from a man aged 40-49 years in good health and CMV-seronegative.

V is TRBV4-1 and J is TRBJ1-4, with D possibly TRBD1 on 6 matching bases. Germline V lookup: CDR1 MGHRA, CDR2 YSYEKL. The germline V and J ends were trimmed by 4 bases and 8 bases, with 17 bases remaining between them. This CDR3 contains 15 residues. The CDR3 protein is CASSPSTGQYEKLFF. The CDR3, as DNA: TGCGCCAGCAGCCCGTCGACAGGTCAATACGAAAAACTGTTTTTT.

The CDR3, as DNA: TGTGCCATCGCGACTAGCGGGAGCACCGGGGAGCTGTTTTTT. Amino acid sequence: CAIATSGSTGELFF. V gene TRBV6-1 combines with J gene TRBJ2-2; TRBD2 agrees at 12 bases. The CDR3 sequence is 14 residues long. Germline V CDR1 and CDR2: MNHNS, SASEGT. Trimming cost V 10 bases and J 4 bases; bases outside gene matches: 4.

J is TRBJ1-3 and V is TRBV28; the match to TRBD1 covers 7 bases. With 4 bases clipped from V and 0 bases from J, the junction kept 12 bases outside the gene matches. The CDR3 extends over 18 amino acids. CDR1 and CDR2 from the germline V gene are MDHEN and SYDVKM. The CDR3 coding sequence is TGTGCCAGCAGTTCCGTAGTCGACAGGGCGAGCTCTGGAAACACCATATATTTT. Its protein product is CASSSVVDRASSGNTIYF.

The chain carries TRBV20-1 and TRBJ2-5; TRBD2 aligns across 7 bases. J lost 6 bases, V lost 8 bases, and 6 bases had no gene match. This CDR3 has 11 residues. The germline gives CDR1 DFQATT, CDR2 SNEGSKA (reference sequence). As DNA, the CDR3 is TGCAGTCCAGACAGCGGGAAGACCCAGTACTTC. Translating it yields CSPDSGKTQYF.

The chain couples TRBV27 to TRBJ2-1; weak D call: TRBD1 (6 bases). Germline lookup yields CDR1 MNHEY and CDR2 SMNVEV (reference sequence). Trimming removed 6 bases from V and 2 bases from J, with 14 bases in between. The CDR3 covers 15 residues. This CDR3 is CASRTGTSAYNEQFF. The DNA for the CDR3 is TGTGCCAGCAGGACCGGGACAAGTGCCTACAATGAGCAGTTCTTC.

This chain links TRBV13 with TRBJ2-7, with TRBD1 matching 9 bases. The junction had 4 bases not matched to a gene; V was cut back by 3 bases and J by 4 bases. CDR1 PRHDT and CDR2 FYEKMQ come from the germline V gene (reference sequence). This CDR3 comprises 14 residues. CDR3 nucleotides: TGTGCCAGCAGCTTCCGGGACAGGGAATACGAGCAGTACTTC. Protein product: CASSFRDREYEQYF.

The CDR3 nucleotides are TGTGCCAGCTCAGAGAACTCTGGAAACACCATATATTTT. Translation: CASSENSGNTIYF. The rearrangement links TRBV18 to TRBJ1-3; D is uncertain. The germline V gene has CDR1 KGHSH and CDR2 LQKENI. The CDR3 sequence is 13 residues long. V was shortened by 5 bases and J by 0 bases, with 5 bases between the two germline ends.

This chain joins TRBV7-6 and TRBJ2-7; tentative D call: TRBD1 (5 bases). Per germline, CDR1 SGHVS and CDR2 FNYEAQ. CDR3 length: 15 residues. V shed 5 bases and J shed 4 bases, with 18 bases lying between them. In nucleotides, the CDR3 is TGTGCCAGCAGCAAGACTCAAAAGGGGCCTTACGAGCAGTACTTC. This translates into CASSKTQKGPYEQYF. Looking up the rest from reference TRBV7-6 and TRBJ2-7 gives the full variable domain: GAGVSQSPRYKVTKRGQDVALRCDPISGHVSLYWYRQALGQGPEFLTYFNYEAQQDKSGLPNDRFSAERPEGSISTLTIQRTEQRDSAMYRCASSKTQKGPYEQYFGPGTRLTVT.

V gene TRBV6-5 combines with J gene TRBJ1-5; the match to TRBD1 covers 7 bases. The CDR3 has 14 residues. The germline V gene encodes CDR1 MNHEY and CDR2 SVGAGI. J lost 3 bases, V lost 6 bases, and 5 bases had no gene match. The CDR3 spells CASSPDRANQPQHF. The CDR3 nucleotides are TGTGCCAGCAGCCCCGACAGGGCCAATCAGCCCCAGCATTTT.